This T cell receptor (beta chain) was identified in a study of shared clonotypes between healthy human individuals. The table came from immunoSEQ multiplex PCR; TCRdb's copy has only in-frame clones and leaves some out. The sample includes more than 2,000,000 clones, about 92% of them seen just once. This clone appeared a single time. What it binds is unknown. V was clipped by 2 bases and J by 9 bases, with 14 bases between them. This CDR3 is 14 amino acids long. From germline, CDR1 is SGHRS and CDR2 YFSETQ. Findings and limits, study-wide: Memory subsets generally showed smaller estimated richness than naive subsets did.

The clonotype comes from a man in his late teens or twenties in good health. Sequencing input: naive CD4+ T cells sorted from blood. Documented subset: CD45RA+ positively selected. This chain connects TRBV5-1 to TRBJ2-2; D not certain. The CDR3 bases are TGCGCCAGCAGCTTCACGATTCCGGAGCGGGAGCTGTTTTTT. It translates to CASSFTIPERELFF.